The 28 T cell receptor beta chains below all came from one sample that was sequenced in a study of T cell responses to AZD1222 COVID-19 vaccine. Repertoires were generated with immunoSEQ multiplex PCR, while TCRdb's copy carries only in-frame clones and drops some. In the table there are 110,000 or so clones, around 89% of which are singletons. The sample here was peripheral blood, taken 28 days after the second AZD1222 dose. The receptors stem from an adult who received the AZD1222 COVID-19 vaccine.

The rearrangement links TRBV2 to TRBJ2-3, with D tentatively TRBD1 or TRBD2 (5 bases each). Looked up from germline, CDR1 is SNHLY and CDR2 is FYNNEI. Trimming removed 1 base at V and 3 bases at J, with 11 bases between. The CDR3 has 15 amino acids. The CDR3 nucleotides are TGTGCCAGCAGTGAAGTGGGGGTTCGAACAGATACGCAGTATTTT. It yields the protein CASSEVGVRTDTQYF.

This clone showed up just a few times. This chain links TRBV5-6 with TRBJ1-1; 7 positions agree with TRBD1. Germline V gene lookup returns CDR1 SGHDT and CDR2 YYEEEE. The CDR3 extends over 13 amino acids. The J segment lost 6 bases and the V segment lost 3 bases, leaving 5 bases of the junction unmatched. The chain's CDR3 is CASSWEQGPEAFF. In nucleotides, the CDR3 is TGTGCCAGCAGCTGGGAACAGGGGCCTGAAGCTTTCTTT.

The chain carries TRBV10-3 and TRBJ1-1; 11 nucleotides agree with TRBD1. Trimming at V came to 9 bases and at J to 4 bases, leaving 10 bases not matched to a gene. CDR1 is ENHRY and CDR2 is SYGVKD in the germline V gene. The CDR3 length is 15 residues. CDR3: CAIEGTGGAGTEAFF. CDR3 coding DNA: TGTGCCATAGAGGGGACAGGGGGGGCTGGCACTGAAGCTTTCTTT.

The chain couples TRBV13 to TRBJ2-3; no reliable D call. The length of the CDR3 is 15 residues. V dropped 2 bases and J dropped 2 bases, with 11 bases sitting between them. Germline-derived CDR1 and CDR2 are PRHDT and FYEKMQ (reference sequence). The CDR3 DNA is TGTGCCAGCAGCTTAAGGTCCGGTACCACAGATACGCAGTATTTT. Its translation: CASSLRSGTTDTQYF.

This clone was observed once. This rearrangement joins TRBV7-3 to TRBJ2-5; 7 bases are shared with TRBD1. The CDR3 is 15 amino acids. V lost 0 bases, J lost 2 bases, and 3 bases stayed unmatched. Germline CDR1 is SGHTA and CDR2 is FQGTGA. CDR3 bases: TGTGCCAGCAGCTTAACAGGGGGCGGGCAAGAGACCCAGTACTTC. Amino acid sequence: CASSLTGGGQETQYF.

This sequence joins TRBV4-3 and TRBJ1-2; no definite D call. CDR3 size: 13 residues. V lost 4 bases and J lost 1, with 7 bases in between. The V gene's germline CDR1 is LGHNA and CDR2 YSLEER. CDR3 sequence (DNA): TGCGCCAGCAGCCCCGACATTAACTATGGCTACACCTTC. Amino acids: CASSPDINYGYTF.

The V call is TRBV6-1, the J call TRBJ2-1; 7 nucleotides agree with TRBD1. The germline gives CDR1 MNHNS, CDR2 SASEGT. This CDR3 is built from 16 residues. V lost 4 bases and J lost 7; bases outside the gene matches: 13. The CDR3 DNA sequence: TGTGCCAGCAGTGGTGTCAGGGGGACCTTGATGAATGAGCAGTTCTTC. It codes for CASSGVRGTLMNEQFF.

The V and J genes are TRBV6-2 or TRBV6-3 and TRBJ2-7; TRBD1 matches at 9 bases. The CDR3 has 19 amino acids. With V trimmed by 4 bases and J by 0 bases, 16 bases remained unmatched. Germline-derived CDR1 and CDR2 are MNHEY and SVGEGT. The CDR3 bases are TGTGCCAGCAGTTTTCCAACAGGGGGCGTTGGTTCCCCCTCCTACGAGCAGTACTTC. This codes for CASSFPTGGVGSPSYEQYF.

This clone was seen just once. The chain is built from TRBV7-3 and TRBJ2-7; a weak D match, TRBD1 (5 bases). The germline gives CDR1 SGHTA, CDR2 FQGTGA. V was clipped by 1 base and J by 6 bases, with 13 bases between them. CDR3 length: 14 amino acids. The chain's CDR3 is CASSLNGASGEQYF. In DNA form, the CDR3 reads TGTGCCAGCAGCTTAAATGGGGCTTCGGGCGAGCAGTACTTC.

The chain uses TRBV4-2 and TRBJ2-4; perhaps TRBD1 as D (6 bases). The CDR3 extends over 17 amino acids. V shed 0 bases and J shed 3 bases, with 15 bases lying between them. Germline CDR1 is LGHNA and CDR2 is YNFKEQ. CDR3 sequence: CASSQDQGRTGKNIQYF. The CDR3 coding sequence is TGTGCCAGCAGCCAAGATCAGGGGCGGACTGGCAAAAACATTCAGTACTTC.

This chain uses TRBV19 with TRBJ1-2; the match to TRBD1 covers 8 bases. The V gene end was trimmed by 5 bases and the J gene end by 5 bases; junction bases not matched to a gene: 7. CDR1 is LNHDA and CDR2 is SQIVND in the germline V gene (reference sequence). The CDR3 extends over 14 amino acids. CDR3 residues: CASSPTDRAYGYTF. As DNA, the CDR3 is TGTGCCAGTAGTCCCACGGACAGGGCTTATGGCTACACCTTC.

This chain connects TRBV6-4 to TRBJ2-1; TRBD1 matches at 9 bases. Germline assignment: CDR1 MRHNA and CDR2 SNTAGT. There are 16 residues in the CDR3. V lost 2 bases to trimming and J lost 12 bases; unmatched junction nucleotides: 14. This CDR3 reads CASSDPTGQGTGVQFF. CDR3 in DNA: TGTGCCAGCAGTGACCCGACGGGACAGGGTACGGGTGTGCAGTTCTTC.

This chain connects TRBV21-1 to TRBJ1-2; TRBD1 is the table's D call, not checked against the DNA. TRBV21-1 is flagged as a pseudogene. This CDR3 contains 15 residues. CDR3 nucleotide sequence: TGTGCCAGCAGCTCCGGACAGGGGATCAGCTATGGCTACACCTTC. Amino acids: CASSSGQGISYGYTF.

The CDR3 nucleotides read TGTGCCAGCAGCCAGGATAGGGGTTCTTTGGGCAATGAGCAGTTCTTC. Encoded protein: CASSQDRGSLGNEQFF. V and J are TRBV4-2 and TRBJ2-1; maybe TRBD1 (5 bases). Germline V lookup: CDR1 LGHNA, CDR2 YNFKEQ. V shed 3 bases and J shed 6 bases, with 18 bases lying between them. The CDR3 runs to 16 residues.

The chain carries TRBV7-9 and TRBJ1-5; D call uncertain. The CDR3 length is 14 residues. CDR1 and CDR2 (germline): SEHNR, FQNEAQ (reference sequence). Trimming stripped 4 bases from V and 5 bases from J, with 12 bases between. The CDR3 loop reads CASSSVLGDQPQHF. CDR3 coding DNA: TGTGCCAGCAGCTCGGTCCTGGGAGATCAGCCCCAGCATTTT. Variable domain in full (rest from reference TRBV7-9 and TRBJ1-5): DTGVSQNPRHKITKRGQNVTFRCDPISEHNRLYWYRQTLGQGPEFLTYFQNEAQLEKSRLLSDRFSAERPKGSFSTLEIQRTEQGDSAMYLCASSSVLGDQPQHFGDGTRLSIL.

The genes are TRBV7-9 and TRBJ1-2; the D gene is possibly TRBD1 (5 bases). Looked up from germline, CDR1 is SEHNR and CDR2 is FQNEAQ (reference sequence). CDR3 length: 13 residues. The V end was cut by 2 bases, the J end by 2 bases, with 6 bases between. CDR3 coding DNA: TGTGCCAGCAGCTTATGGGGGAACTATGGCTACACCTTC. This gives the protein CASSLWGNYGYTF.

The chain recombines TRBV18 with TRBJ2-4; TRBD2 aligns across 15 bases. Germline lookup yields CDR1 KGHSH and CDR2 LQKENI. After removal of 3 bases from V and 0 bases from J, the junction contained 6 bases not matched to a gene. This CDR3 is built from 19 residues. CDR3 sequence reads: CASSPPGLAGGLAKNIQYF. CDR3 coding DNA: TGTGCCAGCTCACCGCCGGGACTAGCGGGAGGACTAGCCAAAAACATTCAGTACTTC. The variable domain in full, completed from reference TRBV18 and TRBJ2-4, reads NAGVMQNPRHLVRRRGQEARLRCSPMKGHSHVYWYRQLPEEGLKFMVYLQKENIIDESGMPKERFSAEFPKEGPSILRIQQVVRGDSAAYFCASSPPGLAGGLAKNIQYFGAGTRLSVL.

This clone was detected only a few times. This chain links TRBV5-1 with TRBJ1-2; 7 bases agree with TRBD1. Germline loops: CDR1 SGHRS, CDR2 YFSETQ. The CDR3 has 14 residues. J lost 8 bases, V lost 0 bases, and 7 bases had no gene match. CDR3 nucleotide sequence: TGCGCCAGCAGCTTGGCCACAGGGGTGGGCGGCTACACCTTC. Amino acid sequence: CASSLATGVGGYTF.

As for this clone: The sample holds other DNA sequences that translate to the same CDR3. J is TRBJ2-7 and V is TRBV5-4; no reliable D call. The V and J ends lost 8 bases and 4 bases respectively, with 16 bases between them. Germline-derived CDR1 and CDR2 are SGHNT and YYREEE (reference sequence). The CDR3 covers 13 residues. The CDR3 here is CASSLWAGYEQYF. The CDR3 DNA follows: TGTGCCAGTAGCCTCTGGGCCGGGTACGAGCAGTACTTC. Variable domain in full (rest from reference TRBV5-4 and TRBJ2-7): ETGVTQSPTHLIKTRGQQVTLRCSSQSGHNTVSWYQQALGQGPQFIFQYYREEENGRGNFPPRFSGLQFPNYSSELNVNALELDDSALYLCASSLWAGYEQYFGPGTRLTVT.

The chain employs TRBV12-3 or TRBV12-4 and TRBJ1-1, with 8 bases fitting TRBD1. J lost 12 bases, V lost 1 base, and 4 bases had no gene match. The CDR3 has 12 residues. The CDR3 DNA is TGTGCCAGCAGTTTAGGCACAGGGGGAACTTTCTTT. It yields the protein CASSLGTGGTFF.

This chain uses TRBV29-1 with TRBJ1-1; D is possibly TRBD1 (6 bases). V lost 6 bases and J lost 6, with 20 bases in between. CDR3 size: 14 residues. Germline loops: CDR1 SQVTM, CDR2 ANQGSEA. For the CDR3, the DNA is TGCAGCGTGGGAGGGTTCAGGGGTACCCCTGAAGCTTTCTTT. Translating gives CSVGGFRGTPEAFF.

The chain has TRBV4-2 and TRBJ2-3; D call uncertain. CDR3 length: 15 residues. Germline lookup yields CDR1 LGHNA and CDR2 YNFKEQ. V was cut by 1 base and J by 2 bases, with 10 bases left in between. In nucleotides, the CDR3 is TGTGCCAGCAGCCAAGTTGGTCTTACCACAGATACGCAGTATTTT. This sequence encodes CASSQVGLTTDTQYF.

The chain employs TRBV7-2 and TRBJ1-5; no firm D call. Per the germline V gene, CDR1 is SGHTA and CDR2 is FQGNSA. Trimming took off 1 base at V and 0 bases at J, with 7 bases between the two ends. The CDR3 totals 15 residues. CDR3 protein: CASSLVKGSNQPQHF. The CDR3 nucleotides read TGTGCCAGCAGCTTAGTTAAGGGTAGCAATCAGCCCCAGCATTTT. Combining the CDR3 with reference TRBV7-2 and TRBJ1-5 gives the whole variable domain GAGVSQSPSNKVTEKGKDVELRCDPISGHTALYWYRQSLGQGLEFLIYFQGNSAPDKSGLPSDRFSAERTGGSVSTLTIQRTQQEDSAVYLCASSLVKGSNQPQHFGDGTRLSIL.

The chain recombines TRBV6-5 with TRBJ2-3; 11 nucleotides match TRBD2. This CDR3 spans 16 amino acids. Trimming cost V 2 bases and J 6 bases; bases outside gene matches: 7. The germline V gene has CDR1 MNHEY and CDR2 SVGAGI. This chain's CDR3 is CASSYLSGGARDTQYF. The CDR3 nucleotides are TGTGCCAGCAGTTACCTTAGCGGGGGGGCCCGGGATACGCAGTATTTT.

The rearrangement links TRBV4-1 to TRBJ2-1, with TRBD2 matching 8 bases. Per germline, CDR1 MGHRA and CDR2 YSYEKL. Unmatched junction bases numbered 2, after V lost 5 bases and J lost 2 bases. The CDR3 runs 14 residues. CDR3 amino acids: CASSGGRPYNEQFF. The CDR3 nucleotides read TGCGCCAGCAGCGGCGGGAGGCCCTACAATGAGCAGTTCTTC.

The gene calls are TRBV6-5 and TRBJ2-7; unclear D gene. In germline, CDR1 is MNHEY, CDR2 SVGAGI. The CDR3 is 14 amino acids. The germline V and J ends were trimmed by 0 bases and 2 bases, with 8 bases remaining between them. CDR3 protein: CASSYSLLAYEQYF. In nucleotides, the CDR3 is TGTGCCAGCAGTTACTCGTTACTCGCCTACGAGCAGTACTTC.

The rearrangement uses TRBV28 and TRBJ1-5; D remains unclear. CDR1 and CDR2 from the germline V gene are MDHEN and SYDVKM. Trimming pared 1 base from V and 3 bases from J, leaving 16 bases between. The CDR3 is made up of 17 amino acids. CDR3 DNA sequence: TGTGCCAGCAGTTTATATACCGGAGGCAGGCTCAATCAGCCCCAGCATTTT. It translates to CASSLYTGGRLNQPQHF.

The chain uses TRBV27 and TRBJ2-1; 9 bases are shared with TRBD1. The CDR3 extends over 15 amino acids. Germline trimming cut 6 bases from V and 6 bases from J; bases unmatched to any gene: 9. CDR1 MNHEY and CDR2 SMNVEV come from the germline V gene (reference sequence). CDR3 nucleotide sequence: TGTGCCAGCAGCCCCGACAGGGGGAAATTCAATGAGCAGTTCTTC. It codes for CASSPDRGKFNEQFF.